This T cell receptor (beta chain) was obtained from a study of blood T cells in healthy people across ages. A second PCR, run for roughly 7 to 11 cycles, used a sample-barcoded 5' primer plus a J-beta primer mix. MiXCR was run by TCRdb on the 5' RACE reads, yielding one entry per CDR3 protein. The repertoire consists of around 800,000 distinct CDR3 sequences, with 44% occurring once and the leading ten covering roughly 18%. The CDR3 covers 15 residues. V was shortened by 1 base and J by 0 bases, with 10 bases between the two germline ends. Germline CDR1 DFQATT, CDR2 SNEGSKA (reference sequence). Sequenced sample: blood. The V call is TRBV20-1, the J call TRBJ1-5, with a possible D match to TRBD1 (5 bases). The TCR comes from a man in his 60s in good health. CDR3 sequence: CSARAVGHSNQPQHF. The CDR3 DNA is TGCAGTGCTAGAGCAGTAGGACATAGCAATCAGCCCCAGCATTTT.